Below are 21 T cell receptor beta chains sequenced from a single sample in a study of blood T cell repertoires in COVID-19. Libraries were prepared by immunoSEQ multiplex PCR; TCRdb keeps only in-frame clonotypes and omits some of them. The sample has about 280,000 clones; around 90% are singletons. The sequencing input was PBMCs or T cells enriched from blood (not recorded which). These receptors were collected from a woman aged 40 to 50 who had recovered from COVID-19.

This clone came up once. This chain uses TRBV14 with TRBJ2-3, with 7 bases fitting TRBD2. Germline V lookup: CDR1 SGHDN, CDR2 FVKESK. The CDR3 sequence is 17 residues long. With V trimmed by 2 bases and J by 5 bases, 13 bases remained unmatched. CDR3 in DNA: TGTGCCAGCAGCCAATTTGGGGGGAGGGCCCAGCAAGATACGCAGTATTTT. Protein product: CASSQFGGRAQQDTQYF.

V and J are TRBV24-1 and TRBJ2-3, with 8 bases identical to TRBD2. CDR1 and CDR2 from the germline V gene are KGHDR and SFDVKD. V trimming: 1 base; J trimming: 6 bases; junction bases outside the gene matches: 5. The CDR3 is made up of 15 amino acids. The CDR3 nucleotides read TGTGCCACCAGTGATTTTCGGGGGGGATGGGATACGCAGTATTTT. Its protein product is CATSDFRGGWDTQYF.

This chain uses TRBV6-6 with TRBJ1-2; unclear D gene. CDR1 and CDR2 (germline): MNHNY, SVGAGI (reference sequence). The CDR3 loop spans 16 amino acids. Trimming cost V 10 bases and J 6 bases, with 27 bases left between them. The chain's CDR3 is CATGRDGTTRAHGYTF. The CDR3 DNA follows: TGTGCCACCGGCCGAGACGGAACCACGAGGGCTCATGGCTACACCTTC.

This clone was found once. J is TRBJ2-7 and V is TRBV5-4, with a tentative D call TRBD2 (7 bases). V was clipped by 0 bases and J by 7 bases, with 20 bases between them. CDR1 is SGHNT and CDR2 is YYREEE in the germline V gene (reference sequence). CDR3 size: 16 residues. The CDR3 reads CASSLDWGGGNREQYF. DNA of the CDR3: TGTGCCAGCAGCTTGGATTGGGGAGGGGGAAATAGGGAGCAGTACTTC.

CDR3 bases: TGTGCCAGCAGCTTACTCGGACAGCTTGAAGCTTTCTTT. Translated: CASSLLGQLEAFF. The chain recombines TRBV7-9 with TRBJ1-1; a weak D match, TRBD1 (6 bases). CDR1 and CDR2 from the germline V gene are SEHNR and FQNEAQ (reference sequence). V dropped 2 bases and J dropped 7 bases, with 11 bases sitting between them. The CDR3 is 13 amino acids. Together with reference TRBV7-9 and TRBJ1-1, the CDR3 gives the full variable domain: DTGVSQNPRHKITKRGQNVTFRCDPISEHNRLYWYRQTLGQGPEFLTYFQNEAQLEKSRLLSDRFSAERPKGSFSTLEIQRTEQGDSAMYLCASSLLGQLEAFFGQGTRLTVV.

This chain links TRBV2 with TRBJ2-7; weak D call: TRBD1 (6 bases). V lost 6 bases, J lost 0 bases, and 18 bases lay in between. CDR3 length: 16 residues. Looked up from germline, CDR1 is SNHLY and CDR2 is FYNNEI. As DNA, the CDR3 is TGTGCCAGCAGAGACCCTTCGACAGGTAGCTCCTACGAGCAGTACTTC. Translating it yields CASRDPSTGSSYEQYF.

The rearrangement uses TRBV2 and TRBJ2-5, with 11 bases that match TRBD2. The CDR3 is 16 residues long. Germline assignment: CDR1 SNHLY and CDR2 FYNNEI. The trim removed 3 bases at V and 3 bases at J, leaving 6 bases unmatched. This CDR3 reads CASSDPLAGGKETQYF. The CDR3, as DNA: TGTGCCAGCAGTGACCCCCTAGCGGGAGGAAAAGAGACCCAGTACTTC.

Comment on this clone: Other DNA variants within this sample encode the same CDR3. This chain uses TRBV5-1 with TRBJ2-1; 13 bases map to TRBD2. The CDR3 consists of 16 residues. Trimming removed 0 bases from V and 6 bases from J; junction bases left unmatched: 3. CDR1 SGHRS and CDR2 YFSETQ come from the germline V gene. Here the CDR3 reads CASSLGLAGGPNEQFF. The CDR3 nucleotides read TGCGCCAGCAGCTTGGGACTAGCGGGAGGCCCCAATGAGCAGTTCTTC.

The chain combines TRBV20-1 with TRBJ2-1, with D possibly called TRBD1 or TRBD2 (5 bases each). The germline V gene encodes CDR1 DFQATT and CDR2 SNEGSKA (reference sequence). CDR3 length: 16 amino acids. The V gene lost 6 bases and the J gene lost 4 bases, with 22 bases spanning the gap. DNA of the CDR3: TGCAGTGCGAGTGGGGGTGTTGGGGCTGGGTACAATGAGCAGTTCTTC. Its translation: CSASGGVGAGYNEQFF.

This clone is a singleton in its sample. The rearrangement joins TRBV7-2 to TRBJ2-2; D is possibly TRBD1 (5 bases). The V and J ends lost 0 bases and 15 bases respectively, with 11 bases between them. The CDR3 is made up of 12 amino acids. Germline V gene sequence: CDR1 SGHTA, CDR2 FQGNSA. CDR3 sequence: CASSLAGLGVFF. As DNA, the CDR3 is TGTGCCAGCAGCTTAGCAGGGTTAGGGGTGTTTTTT.

There are a few counts of this clone. The chain has TRBV3-1 (or the pseudogene TRBV3-2) and TRBJ1-2; possibly TRBD1 for D (6 bases). Trimming left V 1 base short and J 8 bases short, with 17 bases between. The length of the CDR3 is 15 residues. The germline V gene encodes CDR1 LGHDT and CDR2 YNNKEL (reference sequence). The CDR3: CASSQVWGRSDGYTF. CDR3 nucleotide sequence: TGTGCCAGCAGCCAAGTGTGGGGGCGATCGGACGGCTACACCTTC.

The gene calls are TRBV6-5 and TRBJ2-7, with D possibly being TRBD1 (5 bases). V lost 6 bases to trimming and J lost 9 bases, with 21 bases between them. CDR3 length equals 14 residues. Germline V gene lookup returns CDR1 MNHEY and CDR2 SVGAGI. CDR3 in amino acids: CASRSGSNYAMQYF. CDR3 nucleotides: TGTGCCAGCAGGTCAGGGTCCAACTACGCAATGCAGTACTTC.

V is TRBV7-8 and J is TRBJ2-3; 13 bases match TRBD2. J lost 1 base, V lost 4 bases, and 5 bases had no gene match. This CDR3 is built from 17 residues. The V gene's germline CDR1 is SGHVS and CDR2 FQNEAQ. This CDR3 is CASSSGLAGPRTDTQYF. As DNA, the CDR3 is TGTGCCAGCAGCTCGGGACTAGCGGGGCCCCGCACAGATACGCAGTATTTT.

V is TRBV5-6 and J is TRBJ2-5; possibly TRBD1 for D (6 bases). Germline values: CDR1 SGHDT, CDR2 YYEEEE. CDR3 size: 15 residues. Trimming took off 6 bases at V and 2 bases at J, with 17 bases between the two ends. CDR3 sequence: CASNQYGQSQETQYF. The CDR3 DNA is TGTGCCAGCAACCAGTACGGACAGAGTCAAGAGACCCAGTACTTC.

The chain joins TRBV25-1 to TRBJ2-5; D remains unclear. V lost 8 bases and J 0 bases, leaving 7 bases between the germline ends. This CDR3 comprises 12 residues. The germline V gene encodes CDR1 MGHDK and CDR2 SYGVNS. CDR3 in amino acids: CASARYQETQYF. CDR3 coding DNA: TGTGCCAGCGCCAGGTACCAAGAGACCCAGTACTTC.

The chain employs TRBV5-1 and TRBJ1-2, with TRBD1 matching over 8 bases. With 0 bases clipped from V and 3 bases from J, the junction kept 7 bases outside the gene matches. From germline, CDR1 is SGHRS and CDR2 YFSETQ. This CDR3 is built from 16 residues. CDR3 DNA sequence: TGCGCCAGCAGCTTGGGAGGACAGGGAAGGGACTATGGCTACACCTTC. This gives the protein CASSLGGQGRDYGYTF.

The chain has TRBV28 and TRBJ2-7; 8 positions match TRBD1. The CDR3 runs to 14 residues. Germline CDR1 and CDR2: MDHEN and SYDVKM. Trimming cost V 5 bases and J 4 bases; bases outside gene matches: 7. CDR3: CASSPGTGSYEQYF. The CDR3 DNA sequence: TGTGCCAGCAGTCCAGGGACAGGATCATACGAGCAGTACTTC. Looking up the rest from reference TRBV28 and TRBJ2-7 gives the full variable domain: DVKVTQSSRYLVKRTGEKVFLECVQDMDHENMFWYRQDPGLGLRLIYFSYDVKMKEKGDIPEGYSVSREKKERFSLILESASTNQTSMYLCASSPGTGSYEQYFGPGTRLTVT.

The V call is TRBV19, the J call TRBJ1-5; the match to TRBD1 covers 7 bases. V shed 3 bases and J 5 bases; nucleotides not matched to a gene: 4. The CDR3 runs to 14 residues. Germline lookup yields CDR1 LNHDA and CDR2 SQIVND (reference sequence). CDR3 amino acids: CASSIDREYQPQHF. CDR3 bases: TGTGCCAGTAGTATTGACAGGGAATATCAGCCCCAGCATTTT.

The chain has TRBV28 and TRBJ1-5; unclear D gene. CDR1 and CDR2 (germline): MDHEN, SYDVKM. The CDR3 covers 15 residues. V lost 6 bases and J 1 base, leaving 13 bases between the germline ends. The DNA for the CDR3 is TGTGCCAGCAGAGCTCACGGCGGGAGCAATCAGCCCCAGCATTTT. Translated, it gives CASRAHGGSNQPQHF.

This clone is a singleton in its sample. The J gene is TRBJ2-5, the V gene TRBV14, with 9 bases fitting TRBD1. Germline assignment: CDR1 SGHDN and CDR2 FVKESK. Unmatched junction bases numbered 5, after V lost 4 bases and J lost 5 bases. The CDR3 consists of 14 residues. CDR3 nucleotide sequence: TGTGCCAGCAGCCCCGGACAGGGGTCGGAGACCCAGTACTTC. Its protein is CASSPGQGSETQYF.

This clone was seen only a few times. This chain links TRBV28 with TRBJ1-3; D not resolved. The CDR3 totals 14 residues. CDR1 MDHEN and CDR2 SYDVKM come from the germline V gene. V was shortened by 7 bases and J by 0 bases, with 10 bases between the two germline ends. The CDR3 DNA sequence: TGTGCCAGCATAGAGGGCAGCTCTGGAAACACCATATATTTT. Residues: CASIEGSSGNTIYF.